The 25 T cell receptor beta chains below come from one sample, sequenced in a study of blood T cell repertoires in COVID-19. The repertoire was sequenced with immunoSEQ multiplex PCR; TCRdb's copy has only in-frame clones and lacks some. This repertoire shows about 340,000 clones, around 83% found once; its top ten account for 2.5% to 3.5%. Sequenced input: peripheral blood. The receptors stem from a man aged 25-45 years with active or convalescent COVID-19.

This clone has a handful of counts. Other DNA variants within this sample encode the same CDR3. The chain couples TRBV24-1 to TRBJ1-5; D might be TRBD1 (6 bases). Germline V gene lookup returns CDR1 KGHDR and CDR2 SFDVKD. The CDR3 sequence is 15 residues long. Trimming stripped 4 bases from V and 4 bases from J, with 13 bases between. CDR3 nucleotides: TGTGCCACCAGTGACCCCAACAGGGTAAATCAGCCCCAGCATTTT. Translating it yields CATSDPNRVNQPQHF.

The gene calls are TRBV7-2 and TRBJ2-1, with D perhaps matching TRBD1 (5 bases). Germline CDR1 and CDR2: SGHTA and FQGNSA. The length of the CDR3 is 14 residues. Trimming pared 1 base from V and 9 bases from J, leaving 13 bases between. In DNA form, the CDR3 reads TGTGCCAGCAGCTTAGAGACGGCCAGGGCTGAGCAGTTCTTC. It yields the protein CASSLETARAEQFF.

This chain connects TRBV4-1 to TRBJ1-5, with D unclear. CDR1 is MGHRA, CDR2 YSYEKL, per germline. V lost 1 base and J lost 3, with 7 bases in between. The CDR3 contains 14 residues. The CDR3 nucleotides are TGCGCCAGCAGCCAAGGGCAAACCAATCAGCCCCAGCATTTT. Protein sequence: CASSQGQTNQPQHF.

This clone was picked up a small number of times. The chain carries TRBV7-9 and TRBJ2-7, with a weak D call TRBD2 (5 bases). The CDR3 is 14 amino acids. V was shortened by 5 bases and J by 3 bases, with 14 bases between the two germline ends. Germline CDR1 and CDR2: SEHNR and FQNEAQ (reference sequence). In DNA, the CDR3 is TGTGCCAGCAGCCCGCGGACTCTTAACTACGAGCAGTACTTC. Residues: CASSPRTLNYEQYF.

The V call is TRBV28, the J call TRBJ2-7; a weak D match, TRBD2 (6 bases). The CDR3 is 16 residues long. Trimming left V 3 bases short and J 0 bases short, with 15 bases between. Germline-derived CDR1 and CDR2 are MDHEN and SYDVKM. This CDR3 reads CASSFKAGSVSYEQYF. The CDR3 coding sequence is TGTGCCAGCAGTTTTAAGGCGGGGTCCGTCTCCTACGAGCAGTACTTC.

This clone was recorded only once. The J gene is TRBJ1-4, the V gene TRBV4-2; no reliable D call. CDR1 is LGHNA, CDR2 YNFKEQ, per germline. Trimming shortened V by 1 base and J by 8 bases, and 5 bases separated the two germline ends. This CDR3 is 12 amino acids long. The CDR3 loop reads CASSQGGEKLFF. CDR3 nucleotide sequence: TGTGCCAGCAGCCAAGGCGGGGAAAAACTGTTTTTT.

The chain employs TRBV10-3 and TRBJ2-5, with D possibly matching TRBD2 (6 bases). Germline lookup yields CDR1 ENHRY and CDR2 SYGVKD. The CDR3 runs 12 residues. V lost 10 bases to trimming and J lost 5 bases, with 14 bases between them. Here the CDR3 DNA reads TGTGCCACGGAGGGACTCGGGGAGACCCAGTACTTC. Translation: CATEGLGETQYF.

J is TRBJ1-4 and V is TRBV15, with 7 bases that match TRBD1. After removal of 0 bases from V and 6 bases from J, the junction contained 7 bases not matched to a gene. Germline CDR1 and CDR2: LNHNV and YYDKDF (reference sequence). The CDR3 contains 16 residues. The CDR3 nucleotides read TGTGCCACCAGCAGAGATCAATCCGGGACAGATGAAAAACTGTTTTTT. Translated: CATSRDQSGTDEKLFF.

In DNA, the CDR3 is TGTGCCAGTAGTCGCGACAGGGGGCAGGGCTATGGCTACACCTTC. Translating gives CASSRDRGQGYGYTF. The chain joins TRBV19 to TRBJ1-2; 10 bases fit TRBD1. Per germline, CDR1 LNHDA and CDR2 SQIVND (reference sequence). With 5 bases clipped from V and 4 bases from J, the junction kept 7 bases outside the gene matches. This CDR3 is built from 15 residues.

The chain combines TRBV10-3 with TRBJ2-1, with 12 bases matching TRBD1. The CDR3 sequence is 17 residues long. V shed 0 bases and J 5 bases; nucleotides not matched to a gene: 5. Germline V lookup: CDR1 ENHRY, CDR2 SYGVKD. The CDR3, as DNA: TGTGCCATCAGTGAGTCGGAGGGGACAGGGGGCAACAATGAGCAGTTCTTC. Its translation is CAISESEGTGGNNEQFF.

CDR3: CASKAGQVPYSPLHF. CDR3 DNA: TGTGCCAGTAAGGCGGGACAGGTGCCCTATTCACCCCTCCACTTT. The chain has TRBV19 and TRBJ1-6; 8 bases agree with TRBD1. Germline V gene lookup returns CDR1 LNHDA and CDR2 SQIVND (reference sequence). The CDR3 runs to 15 residues. V was pared by 7 bases and J by 8 bases, with 10 bases of the junction left unmatched.

The gene calls are TRBV6-6 and TRBJ2-1; D is ambiguous. CDR1 is MNHNY, CDR2 SVGAGI, per germline (reference sequence). This CDR3 comprises 15 residues. Deletions cut 6 bases from V and 2 bases from J, with 14 bases between. The CDR3 DNA follows: TGTGCCAGCAGATTCAGTTCTTCCCCCTACAATGAGCAGTTCTTC. Translated, it gives CASRFSSSPYNEQFF.

The gene calls are TRBV6-6 and TRBJ1-1; possibly TRBD1 for D (5 bases). Germline lookup yields CDR1 MNHNY and CDR2 SVGAGI (reference sequence). This CDR3 is built from 12 residues. V lost 6 bases and J lost 1, with 6 bases in between. The CDR3 here is CASSGGNTEAFF. The CDR3, as DNA: TGTGCCAGCAGCGGGGGGAACACTGAAGCTTTCTTT.

In this sample, this clone turned up once. The chain recombines TRBV2 with TRBJ1-5; D is unclear. The CDR3 sequence is 14 residues long. Per germline, CDR1 SNHLY and CDR2 FYNNEI. Trimming took 1 base from V and 6 from J, leaving 10 bases between them. CDR3 sequence (DNA): TGTGCCAGCAGTGAAGGAGGGAGGAGTCAGCCCCAGCATTTT. Amino acid sequence: CASSEGGRSQPQHF.

Here the CDR3 reads CASSVGDRGQTGELFF. The CDR3 DNA reads TGTGCCAGCAGCGTAGGGGACAGGGGGCAGACCGGGGAGCTGTTTTTT. The J gene is TRBJ2-2, the V gene TRBV9, with 12 nucleotides matching TRBD1. The CDR3 runs to 16 residues. In germline, CDR1 is SGDLS, CDR2 YYNGEE. V gave up 0 bases and J gave up 5 bases; unmatched junction bases: 2.

The genes are TRBV10-3 and TRBJ1-1; 9 bases fit TRBD1. The CDR3 is 13 residues long. Trimming at V came to 6 bases and at J to 6 bases, leaving 5 bases not matched to a gene. CDR1 and CDR2 from the germline V gene are ENHRY and SYGVKD. This CDR3 is CAISRDRASEAFF. DNA of the CDR3: TGTGCCATCAGCCGGGACAGGGCCTCTGAAGCTTTCTTT.

This chain connects TRBV5-1 to TRBJ1-1; D is ambiguous. Germline loops: CDR1 SGHRS, CDR2 YFSETQ. The V end lost 3 bases, the J end lost 11 bases, and 11 bases lay between the germline ends. The CDR3 runs 11 residues. CDR3 in amino acids: CASSSGYEAFF. The DNA of the CDR3 is TGCGCCAGCAGCTCGGGTTATGAGGCTTTCTTT. The full variable domain, with the rest looked up from reference TRBV5-1 and TRBJ1-1, is KAGVTQTPRYLIKTRGQQVTLSCSPISGHRSVSWYQQTPGQGLQFLFEYFSETQRNKGNFPGRFSGRQFSNSRSEMNVSTLELGDSALYLCASSSGYEAFFGQGTRLTVV.

The chain has TRBV7-2 and TRBJ1-2; D may be TRBD1 (5 bases). Trimming left V 0 bases short and J 6 bases short, with 8 bases between. CDR3 length: 13 residues. CDR1 and CDR2 from the germline V gene are SGHTA and FQGNSA. The CDR3: CASSLAGGDGYTF. The CDR3 DNA sequence: TGTGCCAGCAGCTTAGCCGGGGGGGATGGCTACACCTTC.

This clone came up a few times. The chain carries TRBV7-9 and TRBJ1-6, with D possibly TRBD1 on 6 matching bases. Trimming shortened V by 4 bases and J by 5 bases, and 12 bases separated the two germline ends. This CDR3 has 15 amino acids. Germline V gene sequence: CDR1 SEHNR, CDR2 FQNEAQ (reference sequence). The CDR3 sequence: CASSSGQGDNSPLHF. In DNA form, the CDR3 reads TGTGCCAGCAGCTCGGGACAAGGCGATAATTCACCCCTCCACTTT.

Only one count was recorded for this clone. This chain connects TRBV7-2 to TRBJ2-7; D may be TRBD2 (5 bases). Deletions cut 5 bases from V and 4 bases from J, with 15 bases between. Germline CDR1 and CDR2: SGHTA and FQGNSA. The CDR3 runs to 14 residues. In DNA, the CDR3 is TGTGCCAGCAGCGAGGGATACTCTGGGTACGAGCAGTACTTC. Amino acid sequence: CASSEGYSGYEQYF.

As concerns this clone: This sample includes further DNA sequences coding for the same CDR3. The chain has TRBV11-2 and TRBJ1-1; D perhaps matches TRBD1 (5 bases). Deletions cut 6 bases from V and 1 base from J, with 9 bases between. Germline CDR1 and CDR2: SGHAT and FQNNGV. The CDR3 contains 13 residues. CDR3 DNA sequence: TGTGCCAGCAGTCCAACAGGGAACACTGAAGCTTTCTTT. Translating it yields CASSPTGNTEAFF.

CDR3 nucleotides: TGTGCCAGTGCGGGAGGGCCCTACAATGAGCAGTTCTTC. Protein: CASAGGPYNEQFF. V and J are TRBV19 and TRBJ2-1, with 9 positions matching TRBD2. Looked up from germline, CDR1 is LNHDA and CDR2 is SQIVND (reference sequence). This CDR3 is 13 amino acids long. After removal of 8 bases from V and 2 bases from J, the junction contained 1 base not matched to a gene.

The chain joins TRBV5-4 to TRBJ1-2; D gene unclear. The CDR3 length is 15 residues. CDR1 SGHNT and CDR2 YYREEE come from the germline V gene (reference sequence). V gave up 4 bases and J gave up 4 bases, with 17 bases separating them. CDR3 DNA: TGTGCCAGCAGCCAAGACACCTCGCCTCCCTATGGCTACACCTTC. Amino acid sequence: CASSQDTSPPYGYTF.

The chain uses TRBV7-9 and TRBJ2-7; D possibly corresponds to TRBD2 (6 bases). Germline CDR1 reads SEHNR; CDR2 reads FQNEAQ (reference sequence). Trimming left V 2 bases short and J 5 bases short, with 22 bases between. This CDR3 has 17 residues. As DNA, the CDR3 is TGTGCCAGCAGCTTACCGGGCAGGAGGGATCTTGAGGACGAGCAGTACTTC. Amino acids: CASSLPGRRDLEDEQYF. Variable domain in full (rest from reference TRBV7-9 and TRBJ2-7): DTGVSQNPRHKITKRGQNVTFRCDPISEHNRLYWYRQTLGQGPEFLTYFQNEAQLEKSRLLSDRFSAERPKGSFSTLEIQRTEQGDSAMYLCASSLPGRRDLEDEQYFGPGTRLTVT.

This clone turned up a few times. This chain uses TRBV27 with TRBJ2-7; D not resolved. The CDR3 is 12 amino acids. The germline gives CDR1 MNHEY, CDR2 SMNVEV (reference sequence). V gave up 4 bases and J gave up 4 bases, with 8 bases separating them. The CDR3 loop reads CASSSQNYEQYF. CDR3 nucleotide sequence: TGTGCCAGCAGTTCCCAAAATTACGAGCAGTACTTC.